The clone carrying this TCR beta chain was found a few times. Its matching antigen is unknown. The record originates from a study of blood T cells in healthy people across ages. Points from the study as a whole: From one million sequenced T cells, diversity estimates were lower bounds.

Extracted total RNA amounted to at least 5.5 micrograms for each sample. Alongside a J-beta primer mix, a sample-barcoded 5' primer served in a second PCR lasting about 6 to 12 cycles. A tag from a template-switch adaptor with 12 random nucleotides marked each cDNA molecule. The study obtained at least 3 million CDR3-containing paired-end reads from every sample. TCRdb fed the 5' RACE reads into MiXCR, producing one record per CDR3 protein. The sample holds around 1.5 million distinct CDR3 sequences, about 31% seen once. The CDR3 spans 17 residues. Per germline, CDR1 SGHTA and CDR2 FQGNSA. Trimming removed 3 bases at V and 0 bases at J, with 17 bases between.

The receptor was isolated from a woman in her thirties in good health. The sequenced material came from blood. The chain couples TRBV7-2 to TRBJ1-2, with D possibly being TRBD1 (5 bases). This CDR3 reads CASSLGWDSKANYGYTF. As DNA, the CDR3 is TGTGCCAGCAGCTTGGGTTGGGACTCGAAAGCTAACTATGGCTACACCTTC.